One and the same sample provided the 32 T cell receptor beta chains below, sequenced in a study of identical twins. TCRdb itself ran the 5' RACE reads through MiXCR, one entry per CDR3 protein. The profile covers around 240,000 distinct CDR3 sequences, with 7% appearing a single time and roughly 3.4% taken by the ten largest. These same data were also listed under a study on yellow fever vaccine responses in identical twins.

Sequencing was carried out using memory (CD45RO+) T cells sorted from blood. These receptors all come from a woman under 30 in good health.

This clonotype was counted only a few times. The chain is built from TRBV6-1 and TRBJ2-5, with TRBD1 matching over 7 bases. CDR1 is MNHNS and CDR2 is SASEGT in the germline V gene. V trimming: 8 bases; J trimming: 5 bases; junction bases outside the gene matches: 11. The CDR3 is made up of 14 amino acids. CDR3 region: CASRTGYIFETQYF. The CDR3 region has the DNA TGTGCCAGCCGGACAGGTTATATATTTGAGACCCAGTACTTC.

The rearrangement joins TRBV18 to TRBJ1-3, with D tentatively TRBD1 (5 bases). The ends were cut back, 3 bases at V and 2 bases at J, with 14 bases in the middle. The CDR3 is made up of 16 amino acids. The germline V gene has CDR1 KGHSH and CDR2 LQKENI. The CDR3 DNA reads TGTGCCAGCTCACCGAGCCAGGGAGGTGCTGGAAACACCATATATTTT. This translates into CASSPSQGGAGNTIYF.

This clonotype was recorded at least ten times. The chain employs TRBV20-1 and TRBJ2-3; tentatively, D is TRBD2 (6 bases). The CDR3 spans 14 residues. CDR1 is DFQATT and CDR2 is SNEGSKA in the germline V gene (reference sequence). V lost 7 bases and J 1 base, leaving 15 bases between the germline ends. CDR3 nucleotide sequence: TGCAGTGTCTGGGGGGATACTCGCACAGATACGCAGTATTTT. This sequence encodes CSVWGDTRTDTQYF.

There are many counts of this clonotype. The V call is TRBV5-1, the J call TRBJ2-4; a possible D gene is TRBD1 (6 bases). Germline V gene data show CDR1 as SGHRS and CDR2 as YFSETQ. Trimming left V 0 bases short and J 11 bases short, with 15 bases between. The length of the CDR3 is 14 residues. CDR3 nucleotide sequence: TGCGCCAGCAGCTTGGATTCAGGGGACGGTTTTCAGTACTTC. Translating it yields CASSLDSGDGFQYF.

This clonotype occurred many times. V is TRBV6-1 and J is TRBJ2-7, with D unresolved. Trimming removed 2 bases at V and 3 bases at J, with 14 bases between. Germline values: CDR1 MNHNS, CDR2 SASEGT. The CDR3 extends over 15 amino acids. CDR3 protein: CASSERLESGYEQYF. The CDR3 DNA reads as TGTGCCAGCAGTGAAAGGTTGGAGTCGGGCTACGAGCAGTACTTC.

This clonotype was seen many times. This chain links TRBV11-2 with TRBJ1-2; the D is unclear. Trimming took 6 bases from V and 3 from J, leaving 11 bases between them. The CDR3 is made up of 13 amino acids. Germline V gene lookup returns CDR1 SGHAT and CDR2 FQNNGV. As DNA, the CDR3 is TGTGCCAGCAGGCAAGGGAGCTACTATGGCTACACCTTC. Its protein product is CASRQGSYYGYTF.

This clonotype was counted ten times or more. This chain links TRBV5-1 with TRBJ2-3; possibly TRBD1 for D (6 bases). The CDR3 runs to 14 residues. Trimming took off 5 bases at V and 2 bases at J, with 12 bases between the two ends. Germline-derived CDR1 and CDR2 are SGHRS and YFSETQ. The CDR3 region has the DNA TGCGCCAGCAGTCCGGACAGCCCCACAGATACGCAGTATTTT. Encoded protein: CASSPDSPTDTQYF. The whole variable domain, remainder taken from reference TRBV5-1 and TRBJ2-3, is KAGVTQTPRYLIKTRGQQVTLSCSPISGHRSVSWYQQTPGQGLQFLFEYFSETQRNKGNFPGRFSGRQFSNSRSEMNVSTLELGDSALYLCASSPDSPTDTQYFGPGTRLTVL.

This clonotype was seen only a few times. The rearrangement uses TRBV14 and TRBJ2-2; D perhaps matches TRBD1 (5 bases). This CDR3 is built from 13 residues. V gave up 6 bases and J gave up 1 base, with 6 bases separating them. Germline lookup yields CDR1 SGHDN and CDR2 FVKESK. The CDR3 region is CASRGQNTGELFF. CDR3 nucleotides: TGTGCCAGCAGAGGACAGAACACCGGGGAGCTGTTTTTT. The full variable domain, rest sourced from reference TRBV14 and TRBJ2-2, is EAGVTQFPSHSVIEKGQTVTLRCDPISGHDNLYWYRRVMGKEIKFLLHFVKESKQDESGMPNNRFLAERTGGTYSTLKVQPAELEDSGVYFCASRGQNTGELFFGEGSRLTVL.

V usage is TRBV10-3 and J usage is TRBJ2-7, with 11 bases identical to TRBD1. This CDR3 comprises 14 residues. Germline loops: CDR1 ENHRY, CDR2 SYGVKD. Trimming cost V 5 bases and J 4 bases; bases outside gene matches: 4. DNA for the CDR3: TGTGCCATCAGTAACGGGACAGGGGGATACGAGCAGTACGTC. As protein: CAISNGTGGYEQYV.

This clonotype was detected a few times. J is TRBJ2-3 and V is TRBV7-2, with TRBD2 matching 8 bases. The J segment lost 0 bases and the V segment lost 1 base, leaving 3 bases of the junction unmatched. The CDR3 spans 16 residues. The germline gives CDR1 SGHTA, CDR2 FQGNSA. The CDR3: CASSLEAGDSTDTQYF. DNA of the CDR3: TGTGCCAGCAGCTTAGAAGCGGGGGATAGCACAGATACGCAGTATTTT.

The rearrangement links TRBV4-1 to TRBJ2-7, with D perhaps TRBD2 (6 bases). V was cut by 6 bases and J by 4 bases, with 16 bases left in between. Germline CDR1 MGHRA, CDR2 YSYEKL. The CDR3 has 14 amino acids. This CDR3 reads CASSRGDFTYEQYF. CDR3 sequence (DNA): TGCGCCAGCAGTCGTGGGGACTTCACTTACGAGCAGTACTTC.

The rearrangement joins TRBV7-9 to TRBJ2-1; 8 nucleotides align to TRBD2. J was trimmed by 1 base and V by 4 bases; bases with no gene match: 6. This CDR3 is built from 16 residues. The germline V gene encodes CDR1 SEHNR and CDR2 FQNEAQ (reference sequence). CDR3: CASSSERESSYNEQFF. The CDR3 bases are TGTGCCAGCAGCTCCGAGCGGGAGTCTTCCTACAATGAGCAGTTCTTC.

This clonotype turned up a few times. J is TRBJ2-2 and V is TRBV7-2, with unresolved D. There are 15 residues in the CDR3. Trimming pared 5 bases from V and 3 bases from J, leaving 13 bases between. Germline V gene data show CDR1 as SGHTA and CDR2 as FQGNSA. CDR3 nucleotide sequence: TGTGCCAGCAGCCCCCGCGGCCCTTACACCGGGGAGCTGTTTTTT. Protein: CASSPRGPYTGELFF.

This clonotype has just a few counts. The genes are TRBV7-8 and TRBJ1-2; TRBD1 agrees at 7 bases. CDR1 SGHVS and CDR2 FQNEAQ come from the germline V gene. Germline trimming cut 5 bases from V and 7 bases from J; bases unmatched to any gene: 13. The length of the CDR3 is 15 residues. The CDR3 coding sequence is TGTGCCAGCAGCACCCAACCAGGGGGTTCTAGTGGCTACACCTTC. Amino acids: CASSTQPGGSSGYTF.

This clonotype was seen at least ten times. The CDR3 region has the DNA TGTGCCAGCAGCTTAGATTTGTCTAGCGGGTACAATGAGCAGTTCTTC. The encoded protein is CASSLDLSSGYNEQFF. The chain carries TRBV7-8 and TRBJ2-1, with 8 bases that match TRBD2. Unmatched junction bases numbered 6, after V lost 1 base and J lost 4 bases. The CDR3 is 16 amino acids. Germline values: CDR1 SGHVS, CDR2 FQNEAQ.

This clonotype appeared a few times. The chain uses TRBV2 and TRBJ2-5; D is perhaps TRBD2 (6 bases). The V end lost 0 bases, the J end lost 5 bases, and 10 bases lay between the germline ends. Germline CDR1 and CDR2: SNHLY and FYNNEI. This CDR3 is 14 amino acids long. The CDR3 protein is CASSEAGGWETQYF. DNA for the CDR3: TGTGCCAGCAGTGAAGCGGGGGGATGGGAGACCCAGTACTTC.

This clonotype came up many times. The V and J genes are TRBV6-1 and TRBJ2-7; tentative D call: TRBD1 (5 bases). CDR1 is MNHNS and CDR2 is SASEGT in the germline V gene. CDR3 length equals 15 residues. V was trimmed by 2 bases and J by 3 bases, leaving 14 bases between them. The CDR3 is CASSEMPQGFYEQYF. The DNA for the CDR3 is TGTGCCAGCAGTGAAATGCCGCAGGGTTTCTACGAGCAGTACTTC.

This clonotype has just a few counts. The V gene is TRBV7-3, the J gene TRBJ2-1; the match to TRBD2 covers 13 bases. This CDR3 spans 21 amino acids. V gave up 1 base and J gave up 0 bases; unmatched junction bases: 12. Germline V gene lookup returns CDR1 SGHTA and CDR2 FQGTGA. CDR3 nucleotides: TGTGCCAGCAGCTTAAACCCCGCCGGACTAGCGGGAGCTACCTCCTACAATGAGCAGTTCTTC. Translating it yields CASSLNPAGLAGATSYNEQFF.

This chain uses TRBV10-1 with TRBJ1-1; the D is unclear. Germline V lookup: CDR1 WNHNN, CDR2 SYGVQD (reference sequence). Trimming stripped 10 bases from V and 1 base from J, with 10 bases between. The CDR3 is 12 residues long. The CDR3 sequence: CATGRKNTEAFF. For the CDR3, the DNA is TGCGCCACCGGACGGAAGAACACTGAAGCTTTCTTT.

Many counts were recorded for this clonotype. This sequence joins TRBV12-3 or TRBV12-4 and TRBJ2-5; D unresolved. Trimming took 6 bases from V and 9 from J, leaving 23 bases between them. The CDR3 is 15 amino acids. CDR3 DNA sequence: TGTGCCAGCAGCCTCGAGGAAGTCTCGGGCATGGCCCAGTACTTC. Protein product: CASSLEEVSGMAQYF.

This clonotype turned up a few times. The chain uses TRBV4-2 and TRBJ2-1, with D hard to call. V was cut by 0 bases and J by 3 bases, with 9 bases left in between. The CDR3 consists of 15 residues. Germline values: CDR1 LGHNA, CDR2 YNFKEQ. In DNA form, the CDR3 reads TGTGCCAGCAGCCAAGATGGGATAGACTACAATGAGCAGTTCTTC. Translated, it gives CASSQDGIDYNEQFF.

J is TRBJ1-6 and V is TRBV5-1; D call uncertain. CDR1 is SGHRS, CDR2 YFSETQ, per germline. This CDR3 is built from 14 residues. V lost 0 bases, J lost 5 bases, and 6 bases lay in between. The CDR3 spells CASSLDSNNSPLHF. The CDR3 nucleotides read TGCGCCAGCAGCTTGGACAGTAATAATTCACCCCTCCACTTT.

This clonotype was seen more than once but under ten times. The CDR3 coding sequence is TGTGCCAGCTCTCGGGGGGGTGGACGGTCTTTCTTT. This sequence encodes CASSRGGGRSFF. V and J are TRBV5-6 and TRBJ1-1; the D gene is possibly TRBD1 (5 bases). Germline CDR1 is SGHDT and CDR2 is YYEEEE. Trimming cost V 7 bases and J 12 bases, with 19 bases left between them. This CDR3 region has 12 residues. The variable domain in full, completed from reference TRBV5-6 and TRBJ1-1, reads DAGVTQSPTHLIKTRGQQVTLRCSPKSGHDTVSWYQQALGQGPQFIFQYYEEEERQRGNFPDRFSGHQFPNYSSELNVNALLLGDSALYLCASSRGGGRSFFGQGTRLTVV.

The chain has TRBV4-1 and TRBJ1-1, with 7 nucleotides matching TRBD1. Germline assignment: CDR1 MGHRA and CDR2 YSYEKL. The CDR3 contains 16 residues. V lost 2 bases to trimming and J lost 1 base; unmatched junction nucleotides: 7. The CDR3, as DNA: TGCGCCAGCAGCCAACCGAAACAGGGGCCGAACACTGAAGCTTTCTTT. This codes for CASSQPKQGPNTEAFF.

This clonotype was observed a handful of times. V is TRBV27 and J is TRBJ1-2, with 7 nucleotides matching TRBD1. CDR3 length equals 13 residues. Germline trimming cut 3 bases from V and 10 bases from J; bases unmatched to any gene: 8. The germline gives CDR1 MNHEY, CDR2 SMNVEV (reference sequence). Here the CDR3 reads CASSFVRTGLYTF. CDR3 nucleotides: TGTGCCAGCAGTTTTGTCAGGACAGGTCTCTACACCTTC.

The chain uses TRBV20-1 and TRBJ2-6; no clear D gene. V was clipped by 5 bases and J by 2 bases, with 7 bases between them. Germline CDR1 DFQATT, CDR2 SNEGSKA (reference sequence). This CDR3 region has 13 residues. The CDR3 DNA sequence: TGCAGTGCTTCCCCTACTGGGGCCAACGTCCTGACTTTC. Translated, it gives CSASPTGANVLTF.

The chain uses TRBV20-1 and TRBJ2-2; 12 nucleotides align to TRBD2. The CDR3 runs 16 residues. The J segment lost 6 bases and the V segment lost 2 bases, leaving 7 bases of the junction unmatched. Germline lookup yields CDR1 DFQATT and CDR2 SNEGSKA (reference sequence). CDR3 DNA sequence: TGCAGTGCTAGAAAGGGACTAGCGGGTTCCCCCGGGGAGCTGTTTTTT. Amino acids: CSARKGLAGSPGELFF.

This clonotype was observed a handful of times. This chain joins TRBV7-8 and TRBJ2-5; D perhaps matches TRBD2 (7 bases). There are 14 residues in the CDR3. Per germline, CDR1 SGHVS and CDR2 FQNEAQ. V was cut by 5 bases and J by 2 bases, with 12 bases left in between. CDR3 sequence (DNA): TGTGCCAGCAGCCCAGCGGGGACACAAGAGACCCAGTACTTC. This sequence encodes CASSPAGTQETQYF.

This clonotype has a handful of counts. The chain has TRBV5-6 and TRBJ2-1; no clear D gene. Trimming left V 2 bases short and J 5 bases short, with 8 bases between. The CDR3 is made up of 13 amino acids. CDR1 is SGHDT and CDR2 is YYEEEE in the germline V gene. CDR3 DNA: TGTGCCAGCAGCTTAATTGATCACAATGAGCAGTTCTTC. It translates to CASSLIDHNEQFF.

The table lists this clonotype with many counts. This chain links TRBV6-2 or TRBV6-3 with TRBJ1-1; 8 bases are a match to TRBD1. CDR1 and CDR2 (germline): MNHEY, SVGEGT. V was clipped by 6 bases and J by 11 bases; unmatched bases: 5. CDR3 length equals 11 residues. Written as DNA, the CDR3 is TGTGCCAGCAGCAATAACAGGGGGGCTTTCTTT. Amino acids: CASSNNRGAFF.

This clonotype was counted at least ten times. This chain links TRBV20-1 with TRBJ1-5; 7 bases are shared with TRBD1. In germline, CDR1 is DFQATT, CDR2 SNEGSKA (reference sequence). This CDR3 is built from 15 residues. Trimming cost V 3 bases and J 6 bases; bases outside gene matches: 11. The CDR3 nucleotides are TGCAGTGCTAGGGGACAGTGGGGGCTCGGTCAGCCCCAGCATTTT. This gives the protein CSARGQWGLGQPQHF.

There are many counts of this clonotype. CDR3 bases: TGTGCCAGCAGTTACTCCCTGTACCGGGGGCAGAGGGAGACCCAGTACTTC. Encoded protein: CASSYSLYRGQRETQYF. The chain employs TRBV6-5 and TRBJ2-5, with D possibly being TRBD1 or TRBD2 (6 bases each). V gave up 0 bases and J gave up 5 bases, with 19 bases separating them. Germline-derived CDR1 and CDR2 are MNHEY and SVGAGI. The CDR3 runs to 17 residues.